What follows describes a single T cell receptor beta chain. The source of the sample is a study of blood T cell repertoires in COVID-19. Study in general: Collection of acute and convalescent COVID-19 samples took place in the United States, Italy and Spain.

Germline CDR1 reads MDHEN; CDR2 reads SYDVKM. V was pared by 3 bases and J by 7 bases, with 6 bases between. CDR3 size: 11 residues. Some clones are missing from TCRdb's copy, which holds only in-frame ones; the method was immunoSEQ multiplex PCR. The sample lists about 76,000 clones, around 88% occurring once. The V gene is TRBV28, the J gene TRBJ1-2; no reliable D call. What was sequenced was peripheral blood. The receptor's source is a young man with acute or convalescent COVID-19. CDR3: CASSFRSGYTF. The CDR3 coding sequence is TGTGCCAGCAGTTTTAGAAGTGGCTACACCTTC.